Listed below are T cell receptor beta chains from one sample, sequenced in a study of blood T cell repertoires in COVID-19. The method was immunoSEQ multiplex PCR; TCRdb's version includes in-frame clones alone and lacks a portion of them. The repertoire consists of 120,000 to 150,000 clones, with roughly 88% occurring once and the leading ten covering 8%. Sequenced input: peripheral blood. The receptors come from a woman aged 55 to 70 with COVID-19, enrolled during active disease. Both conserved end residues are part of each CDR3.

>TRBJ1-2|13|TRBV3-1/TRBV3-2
CASSQTTGGGYTF
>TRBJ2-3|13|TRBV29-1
CWGGFRGRDTQYF
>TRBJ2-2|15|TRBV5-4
CASRRDRVNTGELFF
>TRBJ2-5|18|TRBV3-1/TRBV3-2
CASSQEFGDRGLKETQYF
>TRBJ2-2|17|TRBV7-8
CASSLEPGGPIVGELFF
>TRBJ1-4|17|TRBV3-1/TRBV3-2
CASSQVRGRYGDEKLFF
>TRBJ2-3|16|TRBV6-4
CASSLQAGGITDTQYF
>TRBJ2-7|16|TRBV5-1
CASSLWSGAESYEQYF
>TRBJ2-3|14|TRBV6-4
CASSEGQGADTQYF
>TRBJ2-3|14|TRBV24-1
CATSEGTSPDTQYF
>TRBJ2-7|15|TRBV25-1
CASSPETGSVYEQYF
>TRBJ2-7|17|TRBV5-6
CASSRPGTGLRAGEQYF
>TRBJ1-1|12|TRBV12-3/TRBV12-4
CASRPGATEAFF
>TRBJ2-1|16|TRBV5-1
CASSLPSLRTYNEQFF
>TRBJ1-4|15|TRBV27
CASSLLGRDNEKLFF
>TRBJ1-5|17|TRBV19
CASSIAPGQGGNQPQHF
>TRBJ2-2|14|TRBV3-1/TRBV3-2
CASSSAGGFGELFF
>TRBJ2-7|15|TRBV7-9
CASSLAPGGVHEQYF
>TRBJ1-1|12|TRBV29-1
CSVGDSSRGAFF
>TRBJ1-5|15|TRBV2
CASTTDRYSNQPQHF
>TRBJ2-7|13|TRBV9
CASSQDRGYEQYF
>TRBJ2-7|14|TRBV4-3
CASSEGTDAYEQYF
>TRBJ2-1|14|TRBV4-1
CASSHTGAQGEQFF